This passage covers 24 T cell receptor beta chains from one sample sequenced in a study of T-cell reconstitution after alpha-beta-depleted transplantation in children. A TCRbeta library incorporating unique molecular identifiers was prepared. MiXCR, run by TCRdb on the PCR reads, gives a single entry per CDR3 protein. The sample carries approximately 200,000 distinct CDR3 sequences, approximately 6.8% recorded once. The source material was PBMCs, sampled before TCRalphabeta/CD19-depleted stem cell transplant. These receptors came from a girl in the first two years of life with combined immunodeficiency, due to receive a stem cell transplant.

This clonotype was counted many times. V gene TRBV13 combines with J gene TRBJ2-5, with D perhaps matching TRBD1 (5 bases). V was cut by 1 base and J by 5 bases, with 20 bases left in between. This CDR3 contains 17 residues. Germline-derived CDR1 and CDR2 are PRHDT and FYEKMQ (reference sequence). The CDR3 DNA is TGTGCCAGCAGCTTAGTACCCGACAGCCGCGGTGAGGAGACCCAGTACTTC. Translating gives CASSLVPDSRGEETQYF.

This clonotype was seen at least ten times. The J gene is TRBJ1-1, the V gene TRBV2, with D perhaps TRBD1 (5 bases). Germline V gives CDR1 SNHLY, CDR2 FYNNEI. The CDR3 has 13 amino acids. Trimming shortened V by 3 bases and J by 8 bases, and 13 bases separated the two germline ends. The CDR3 DNA follows: TGTGCCAGCAGTGATGGGGCAGTACTCGAAGCTTTCTTT. Amino acids: CASSDGAVLEAFF.

This clonotype was observed many times. The chain is built from TRBV12-3 or TRBV12-4 and TRBJ2-1; 8 bases line up with TRBD2. CDR3 length: 12 amino acids. The V segment lost 7 bases and the J segment 7 bases; nucleotides outside the gene matches: 3. CDR3 bases: TGTGCCAGCAAAACGGGGGGGAATGAGCAGTTCTTC. Translation: CASKTGGNEQFF.

V is TRBV18 and J is TRBJ1-5; possible D gene TRBD1, 5 bases. The V end was cut by 2 bases, the J end by 4 bases, with 9 bases between. Germline V CDR1 and CDR2: KGHSH, LQKENI. This CDR3 spans 14 amino acids. CDR3 nucleotides: TGTGCCAGCTCACCAATGGGGGGGAATCAGCCCCAGCATTTT. Protein: CASSPMGGNQPQHF.

This clonotype came up many times. This sequence joins TRBV4-3 and TRBJ2-7; no firm D call. Germline lookup yields CDR1 LGHNA and CDR2 YSLEER. There are 14 residues in the CDR3. With 1 base removed from V and 4 bases from J, the gap between germline ends came to 11 bases. CDR3 in DNA: TGCGCCAGCAGCCAAGGGCCTGAAGGGTACGAGCAGTACTTC. This sequence encodes CASSQGPEGYEQYF.

The CDR3 protein is CASSYRAPRTPYEQYF. In DNA, the CDR3 is TGTGCCAGCAGTTATAGGGCGCCCCGGACCCCCTACGAGCAGTACTTC. The chain couples TRBV6-2 or TRBV6-3 to TRBJ2-7; D gene uncertain. V lost 3 bases, J lost 2 bases, and 17 bases lay in between. The CDR3 runs 16 residues. Germline V gives CDR1 MNHEY, CDR2 SVGEGT.

Ten or more counts support this clonotype. The chain uses TRBV27 and TRBJ1-1; D not resolved. This CDR3 is 13 amino acids long. V lost 0 bases to trimming and J lost 3 bases, with 5 bases between them. Germline V lookup: CDR1 MNHEY, CDR2 SMNVEV (reference sequence). The CDR3 DNA reads TGTGCCAGCAGTTTATCCGGGTACACTGAAGCTTTCTTT. Translation gives CASSLSGYTEAFF.

There are many counts of this clonotype. This chain uses TRBV7-6 with TRBJ2-7; 7 nucleotides line up with TRBD1. Trimming took 0 bases from V and 3 from J; bases not matched to a gene: 2. CDR1 is SGHVS, CDR2 FNYEAQ, per germline. The CDR3 loop spans 14 amino acids. The CDR3 sequence: CASSLAGQHYEQYF. The DNA for the CDR3 is TGTGCCAGCAGCTTAGCGGGACAGCACTACGAGCAGTACTTC. Combining the CDR3 with reference TRBV7-6 and TRBJ2-7 gives the whole variable domain GAGVSQSPRYKVTKRGQDVALRCDPISGHVSLYWYRQALGQGPEFLTYFNYEAQQDKSGLPNDRFSAERPEGSISTLTIQRTEQRDSAMYRCASSLAGQHYEQYFGPGTRLTVT.

This clonotype was recorded at least ten times. The V call is TRBV5-6, the J call TRBJ2-7, with 9 positions matching TRBD1. CDR1 is SGHDT and CDR2 is YYEEEE in the germline V gene. J gave up 3 bases and V 3 bases, and 7 bases lay outside the gene matches. The length of the CDR3 is 15 residues. The CDR3 DNA is TGTGCCAGCAGCTCCCAACCGGGACAGGGCTACGAGCAGTACTTC. This gives the protein CASSSQPGQGYEQYF.

This clonotype came up many times. J is TRBJ2-7 and V is TRBV5-1, with 13 nucleotides matching TRBD2. CDR1 and CDR2 from the germline V gene are SGHRS and YFSETQ. The CDR3 extends over 16 amino acids. Trimming at V came to 4 bases and at J to 3 bases, leaving 7 bases not matched to a gene. The CDR3: CASSPWTSGSIYEQYF. CDR3 DNA sequence: TGCGCCAGCAGCCCGTGGACTAGCGGGAGTATCTACGAGCAGTACTTC.

This clonotype has ten or more counts. The V and J genes are TRBV7-3 and TRBJ2-2; D uncertain. CDR3 length: 16 residues. CDR1 and CDR2 from the germline V gene are SGHTA and FQGTGA. V lost 2 bases and J lost 4, with 14 bases in between. CDR3 loop: CASSLVGAATTGELFF. In DNA form, the CDR3 reads TGTGCCAGCAGCTTAGTTGGTGCAGCTACCACCGGGGAGCTGTTTTTT.

This clonotype was seen many times. The chain recombines TRBV20-1 with TRBJ2-1, with D tentatively TRBD2 (5 bases). The germline gives CDR1 DFQATT, CDR2 SNEGSKA (reference sequence). Deletions cut 0 bases from V and 8 bases from J, with 11 bases between. CDR3 length equals 13 residues. The CDR3 sequence: CSARDDYSYEQFF. In nucleotides, the CDR3 is TGCAGTGCTAGAGATGACTATTCTTATGAGCAGTTCTTC.

This clonotype appeared many times. This chain's CDR3 is CSASPGGAYEQYF. The CDR3 nucleotides read TGCAGTGCTAGCCCCGGGGGCGCATACGAGCAGTACTTC. The rearrangement links TRBV20-1 to TRBJ2-7; either TRBD1 or TRBD2 may fit D (6 bases each). The V gene lost 3 bases and the J gene lost 4 bases, with 13 bases spanning the gap. CDR1 is DFQATT, CDR2 SNEGSKA, per germline (reference sequence). This CDR3 comprises 13 residues.

This clonotype was counted at least ten times. This chain links TRBV3-1 with TRBJ2-7; the match to TRBD2 covers 7 bases. J gave up 0 bases and V 4 bases, and 9 bases lay outside the gene matches. The germline V gene has CDR1 LGHDT and CDR2 YNNKEL (reference sequence). The CDR3 contains 16 residues. The CDR3, as DNA: TGTGCCAGCAGCCCGCTCTCCGGGGGGAGCTCCTACGAGCAGTACTTC. As protein: CASSPLSGGSSYEQYF.

At least ten counts were recorded for this clonotype. The chain joins TRBV5-1 to TRBJ2-1; D gene uncertain. Germline values: CDR1 SGHRS, CDR2 YFSETQ. The V end was cut by 4 bases, the J end by 0 bases, with 11 bases between. The CDR3 sequence is 15 residues long. CDR3 sequence (DNA): TGCGCCAGCAGCCCTTTAGATAACTCCTACAATGAGCAGTTCTTC. Translating gives CASSPLDNSYNEQFF.

In this sample, this clonotype turned up many times. The gene calls are TRBV7-2 and TRBJ2-5; no clear D gene. Trimming took off 5 bases at V and 3 bases at J, with 13 bases between the two ends. The V gene's germline CDR1 is SGHTA and CDR2 FQGNSA. The CDR3 extends over 14 amino acids. The CDR3 DNA reads as TGTGCCAGCAGCCGCACGGGCCCCAAAGAGACCCAGTACTTC. Residues: CASSRTGPKETQYF. The full variable domain, completed using reference TRBV7-2 and TRBJ2-5, is GAGVSQSPSNKVTEKGKDVELRCDPISGHTALYWYRQSLGQGLEFLIYFQGNSAPDKSGLPSDRFSAERTGGSVSTLTIQRTQQEDSAVYLCASSRTGPKETQYFGPGTRLLVL.

This clonotype was recorded at least ten times. The genes are TRBV12-3 or TRBV12-4 and TRBJ2-3, with a possible D match to TRBD1 (6 bases). V lost 6 bases and J lost 2, with 21 bases in between. The CDR3 has 17 amino acids. The CDR3 is CASSPKDSPIFTDTQYF. The CDR3 coding sequence is TGTGCCAGCAGCCCGAAGGACAGCCCGATATTCACAGATACGCAGTATTTT.

This clonotype was seen ten or more times. The chain has TRBV5-5 and TRBJ1-4, with D unresolved. The germline CDR1 and CDR2 sequences are SGHKS and YYEKEE (reference sequence). The CDR3 has 15 amino acids. V was pared by 0 bases and J by 8 bases, with 14 bases between. This CDR3 is CASSLGHQDREKLFF. The CDR3 nucleotides read TGTGCCAGCAGCTTGGGGCACCAGGATCGCGAAAAACTGTTTTTT.

This clonotype appeared many times. The V call is TRBV4-2, the J call TRBJ2-3, with D hard to call. The CDR3 has 14 residues. V lost 1 base and J 5 bases, leaving 10 bases between the germline ends. Germline loops: CDR1 LGHNA, CDR2 YNFKEQ. The CDR3 DNA is TGTGCCAGCAGCCAAGTTGACGGAAGAGATACGCAGTATTTT. It is translated as CASSQVDGRDTQYF.

This clonotype occurred many times. The V and J genes are TRBV5-5 and TRBJ2-7, with no clear D. The germline gives CDR1 SGHKS, CDR2 YYEKEE (reference sequence). The CDR3 covers 14 residues. Trimming took 0 bases from V and 4 from J, leaving 11 bases between them. The CDR3 spells CASSLVWVDYEQYF. The CDR3 DNA follows: TGTGCCAGCAGCTTGGTGTGGGTAGATTACGAGCAGTACTTC. Full variable domain (remainder filled in from reference TRBV5-5 and TRBJ2-7): DAGVTQSPTHLIKTRGQQVTLRCSPISGHKSVSWYQQVLGQGPQFIFQYYEKEERGRGNFPDRFSARQFPNYSSELNVNALLLGDSALYLCASSLVWVDYEQYFGPGTRLTVT.

This clonotype was seen ten or more times. At one end the junction does not follow the germline gene, possibly because of a read error. The chain couples TRBV7-9 to TRBJ1-1; tentatively, D is TRBD1 (6 bases). The CDR3 sequence is 11 residues long. Germline V gene lookup returns CDR1 SEHNR and CDR2 FQNEAQ (reference sequence). CDR3 in amino acids: CASSLDTGSSF. The CDR3 DNA reads as TGTGCCAGCAGCTTAGACACAGGGAGTTCCTTT.

V usage is TRBV4-1 and J usage is TRBJ1-5, with 7 bases fitting TRBD1. The V and J ends lost 0 bases and 2 bases, in that order; junction bases with no gene match: 13. Germline CDR1 and CDR2: MGHRA and YSYEKL. The CDR3 loop spans 19 amino acids. DNA of the CDR3: TGCGCCAGCAGCCAAGATCCCCCTAGGGGGCCCTTGGGCAATCAGCCCCAGCATTTT. It encodes CASSQDPPRGPLGNQPQHF.

In its sample, this clonotype was seen a few times. This rearrangement joins TRBV11-1 to TRBJ2-3, with 7 positions matching TRBD2. Germline V gene sequence: CDR1 SGHAT, CDR2 FQDESV (reference sequence). CDR3 length: 18 residues. V lost 5 bases, J lost 2 bases, and 16 bases stayed unmatched. CDR3 protein: CASSPIVAGAYPTDTQYF. CDR3 DNA: TGTGCCAGCAGCCCAATAGTCGCGGGAGCCTACCCCACAGATACGCAGTATTTT.

This clonotype was counted at least ten times. The chain combines TRBV29-1 with TRBJ2-2; the match to TRBD2 covers 13 bases. The V gene's germline CDR1 is SQVTM and CDR2 ANQGSEA. CDR3 length: 15 residues. With V trimmed by 4 bases and J by 2 bases, 1 base remained unmatched. The CDR3 sequence: CSVGLAGGNTGELFF. For the CDR3, the DNA is TGCAGCGTTGGACTAGCGGGAGGTAACACCGGGGAGCTGTTTTTT.